Sequencing of this T cell receptor beta chain was carried out in a study of cytomegalovirus exposure and HLA in healthy donors. Looking at the study overall: Genotyping showed roughly 77% of roughly 390 donors falling in the Caucasian-associated ancestry cluster.

Study-wide results and caveats: Versus the approximately 720-donor mean, an Asian-associated ancestry cluster reportedly showed fewer N-insertions in a later analysis.

About this clone itself: As yet, its antigen is unknown.

The PCR employed 60 Vbeta primers together with 13 Jbeta primers. Data came from immunoSEQ multiplex PCR; TCRdb stores just in-frame clones and leaves some out. Here the sample spans tens of thousands of clones, around 65% being singletons. The sample was PBMCs. The TCR comes from a man aged 55 to 69 in good health and CMV-seropositive.

The CDR3 is CSVGASGIYNEQFF. The CDR3 bases are TGCAGCGTTGGGGCTAGCGGGATCTACAATGAGCAGTTCTTC. The gene calls are TRBV29-1 and TRBJ2-1; TRBD2 matches 9 bases. V dropped 4 bases and J dropped 3; count of bases not matched to a gene: 4. This CDR3 is 14 amino acids long. Germline V lookup: CDR1 SQVTM, CDR2 ANQGSEA.